This T cell receptor (beta chain) was profiled in a study of OX40 agonist ivuxolimab in advanced cancers. The protocol was immunoSEQ multiplex PCR, while the TCRdb copy is restricted to in-frame clones and leaves out a portion. The sample has about 85,000 clones, roughly 91% seen once. V dropped 1 base and J dropped 8 bases, with 13 bases sitting between them. CDR1 and CDR2 from the germline V gene are SGHRS and YFSETQ. This CDR3 has 15 amino acids. The sequence came from an adult with an advanced solid tumor such as melanoma, head and neck, liver or kidney cancer. The sample consisted of CD4+ or CD8+ T cells sorted from blood, taken in a trial of the OX40 agonist ivuxolimab. The chain uses TRBV5-1 and TRBJ1-6, with D unclear. The CDR3 loop reads CASSLKGSWDSPLHF. As DNA, the CDR3 is TGCGCCAGCAGCTTGAAGGGTTCTTGGGATTCACCCCTCCACTTT.